The 4 T cell receptor beta chains in this list originate from one sample, sequenced in a study of blood T cell repertoires in COVID-19. Assay: immunoSEQ multiplex PCR; the TCRdb copy retains only in-frame clones and omits some. The table has 150,000 to 250,000 clones, 70% to 85% seen once. The sequencing sample was made of peripheral blood. These receptor sequences come from a human donor with acute or convalescent COVID-19. The donor label of this sample is uncertain.

The genes are TRBV5-8 and TRBJ1-5; 9 bases are shared with TRBD1. The CDR3 length is 16 residues. Germline V gives CDR1 SGHTS, CDR2 YDEGEE. With 3 bases clipped from V and 3 bases from J, the junction kept 7 bases outside the gene matches. The CDR3 DNA follows: TGTGCCAGCAGCTCTTGGACAGGGGCTAACAATCAGCCCCAGCATTTT. Amino acids: CASSSWTGANNQPQHF.

This sequence joins TRBV5-1 and TRBJ2-7; the D gene is possibly TRBD2 (5 bases). This CDR3 has 14 residues. Between the trimmed V and J ends, which lost 2 bases and 6 bases, there was a span of 15 bases. The germline V gene encodes CDR1 SGHRS and CDR2 YFSETQ. CDR3 DNA sequence: TGCGCCAGCAGCTTTGAGGGTCGCTCGGGCGAGCAGTACTTC. Translating it yields CASSFEGRSGEQYF.

The V and J genes are TRBV18 and TRBJ2-3; 10 bases are shared with TRBD2. Trimming removed 3 bases from V and 0 bases from J; junction bases left unmatched: 6. The CDR3 runs 17 residues. Germline-derived CDR1 and CDR2 are KGHSH and LQKENI. The CDR3 coding sequence is TGTGCCAGCTCACCCTCTATAGCGGGAGGCAGCACAGATACGCAGTATTTT. Its translation: CASSPSIAGGSTDTQYF.

Here the CDR3 reads CAISEAAGWNKNIQYF. Written as DNA, the CDR3 is TGTGCCATCAGTGAGGCGGCAGGGTGGAACAAAAACATTCAGTACTTC. The chain employs TRBV10-3 and TRBJ2-4; TRBD1 might be the D (5 bases). The germline CDR1 and CDR2 sequences are ENHRY and SYGVKD. CDR3 size: 16 residues. The V end was cut by 2 bases, the J end by 3 bases, with 14 bases between.